The 23 T cell receptor beta chains below all came from one sample that was sequenced in a study of cytomegalovirus exposure and HLA in healthy donors. Vbeta (60) and Jbeta (13) primers were used in the PCR. Profiled with immunoSEQ multiplex PCR; TCRdb holds only in-frame clones, not every one. The sample has around 160,000 clones, roughly 80% seen once. Sequenced sample: PBMCs. The receptors come from a man aged 35-49 years in good health and CMV-seropositive.

The genes are TRBV19 and TRBJ2-6; 7 bases agree with TRBD1. The CDR3 sequence is 16 residues long. V was pared by 4 bases and J by 2 bases, with 5 bases of the junction left unmatched. The V gene's germline CDR1 is LNHDA and CDR2 SQIVND (reference sequence). The CDR3 region has the DNA TGTGCCAGTAGTAAGCCCGGGACAGCTGGGGCCAACGTCCTGACTTTC. This sequence encodes CASSKPGTAGANVLTF. Drawing the rest from reference TRBV19 and TRBJ2-6, the complete variable domain is DGGITQSPKYLFRKEGQNVTLSCEQNLNHDAMYWYRQDPGQGLRLIYYSQIVNDFQKGDIAEGYSVSREKKESFPLTVTSAQKNPTAFYLCASSKPGTAGANVLTFGAGSRLTVL.

CDR3 protein: CASSQAGTSPFLSTDTQYF. The CDR3 nucleotides read TGTGCCAGCAGCCAAGCTGGGACTAGCCCCTTTCTTAGCACAGATACGCAGTATTTT. The genes are TRBV4-2 and TRBJ2-3; 9 nucleotides agree with TRBD2. The CDR3 is made up of 19 amino acids. Germline CDR1 reads LGHNA; CDR2 reads YNFKEQ. The ends lost 1 base at V and 0 bases at J; junction bases unmatched: 11.

V usage is TRBV2 and J usage is TRBJ2-7; no clear D. The V gene lost 8 bases and the J gene lost 2 bases, with 7 bases spanning the gap. This CDR3 region has 11 residues. The V gene's germline CDR1 is SNHLY and CDR2 FYNNEI. CDR3 sequence (DNA): TGTGCCAGCGGGCCACCCTACGAGCAGTACTTC. Its protein product is CASGPPYEQYF. The variable domain in full, with the rest retrieved from reference TRBV2 and TRBJ2-7, is EPEVTQTPSHQVTQMGQEVILRCVPISNHLYFYWYRQILGQKVEFLVSFYNNEISEKSEIFDDQFSVERPDGSNFTLKIRSTKLEDSAMYFCASGPPYEQYFGPGTRLTVT.

The J gene is TRBJ1-3, the V gene TRBV7-2, with 10 bases fitting TRBD1. CDR3 size: 16 residues. The V segment lost 4 bases and the J segment 4 bases; nucleotides outside the gene matches: 7. CDR1 is SGHTA and CDR2 is FQGNSA in the germline V gene. CDR3 in amino acids: CASSSQPGQGGNTIYF. Written as DNA, the CDR3 is TGTGCCAGCAGCTCCCAACCGGGACAGGGGGGAAACACCATATATTTT.

V and J are TRBV28 and TRBJ2-4; possibly TRBD1 for D (6 bases). The CDR3 extends over 14 amino acids. CDR1 is MDHEN and CDR2 is SYDVKM in the germline V gene. Trimming stripped 1 base from V and 7 bases from J, with 11 bases between. This CDR3 is CASSLSRGRNIQYF. CDR3 DNA sequence: TGTGCCAGCAGTTTATCCAGGGGCCGGAACATTCAGTACTTC.

The rearrangement joins TRBV6-5 to TRBJ1-5; D might be TRBD1 (5 bases). V lost 6 bases, J lost 5 bases, and 14 bases lay in between. Germline CDR1 reads MNHEY; CDR2 reads SVGAGI. This CDR3 has 14 amino acids. As DNA, the CDR3 is TGTGCCAGCAGCCAAGGCAGGGCATATCAGCCCCAGCATTTT. Translation: CASSQGRAYQPQHF.

The chain uses TRBV28 and TRBJ1-4; D is unresolved. From germline, CDR1 is MDHEN and CDR2 SYDVKM. This CDR3 is 14 amino acids long. The V and J ends lost 4 bases and 8 bases respectively, with 14 bases between them. CDR3 sequence: CASSSAGLREKLFF. The CDR3, as DNA: TGTGCCAGCAGTTCCGCCGGGTTACGGGAAAAACTGTTTTTT.

This clone was recorded a few times. The chain carries TRBV7-2 and TRBJ1-2; 9 bases are a match to TRBD1. The CDR3 covers 13 residues. V trimming: 3 bases; J trimming: 7 bases; junction bases outside the gene matches: 3. CDR1 and CDR2 (germline): SGHTA, FQGNSA. CDR3 in DNA: TGTGCCAGCAGCTTCGACAGGGGGGGTGGCTACACCTTC. Amino acid sequence: CASSFDRGGGYTF. Complete variable domain (other parts from reference TRBV7-2 and TRBJ1-2): GAGVSQSPSNKVTEKGKDVELRCDPISGHTALYWYRQSLGQGLEFLIYFQGNSAPDKSGLPSDRFSAERTGGSVSTLTIQRTQQEDSAVYLCASSFDRGGGYTFGSGTRLTVV.

The chain has TRBV6-1 and TRBJ1-2; D is undetermined. Trimming removed 0 bases at V and 5 bases at J, with 4 bases between. CDR1 and CDR2 from the germline V gene are MNHNS and SASEGT. The CDR3 consists of 12 residues. In DNA, the CDR3 is TGTGCCAGCAGTGAAGCCCCTTATGGCTACACCTTC. Its protein is CASSEAPYGYTF.

The rearrangement uses TRBV29-1 and TRBJ2-7; 9 bases agree with TRBD2. V lost 4 bases and J lost 7; bases outside the gene matches: 8. The CDR3 covers 13 residues. The germline CDR1 and CDR2 sequences are SQVTM and ANQGSEA. CDR3 nucleotide sequence: TGCAGCGTTGGGGCTAGCGGGAAAGGTGAGCAGTACTTC. Protein sequence: CSVGASGKGEQYF.

The J gene is TRBJ1-5, the V gene TRBV7-8; weak D call: TRBD1 (6 bases). The V gene's germline CDR1 is SGHVS and CDR2 FQNEAQ. The CDR3 extends over 16 amino acids. V was trimmed by 1 base and J by 0 bases, leaving 10 bases between them. CDR3 region: CASSLVQGLSNQPQHF. The CDR3 DNA reads as TGTGCCAGCAGCTTAGTACAGGGCCTTAGCAATCAGCCCCAGCATTTT.

The V gene is TRBV9, the J gene TRBJ2-4; 11 nucleotides agree with TRBD2. The CDR3 extends over 17 amino acids. Germline loops: CDR1 SGDLS, CDR2 YYNGEE. The V gene end was trimmed by 0 bases and the J gene end by 3 bases; junction bases not matched to a gene: 5. The CDR3 sequence is CASSVGLAGGGKNIQYF. DNA for the CDR3: TGTGCCAGCAGCGTAGGGCTAGCGGGAGGAGGCAAAAACATTCAGTACTTC.

The CDR3 protein is CASHSGQGRGEQYF. CDR3 coding DNA: TGTGCCAGCCATTCGGGACAGGGTAGAGGCGAGCAGTACTTC. The rearrangement joins TRBV2 to TRBJ2-5; 9 bases line up with TRBD1. The J call could be wrong; TRBJ2-7 is a better fit for the DNA end. The germline CDR1 and CDR2 sequences are SNHLY and FYNNEI. This CDR3 contains 14 residues.

This rearrangement joins TRBV5-1 to TRBJ1-4; 11 positions match TRBD1. The CDR3 is made up of 15 amino acids. Germline V CDR1 and CDR2: SGHRS, YFSETQ. With V trimmed by 0 bases and J by 7 bases, 2 bases remained unmatched. CDR3 in DNA: TGCGCCAGCAGCTTGGGGACAGGGGGCCTTGAAAAACTGTTTTTT. Protein sequence: CASSLGTGGLEKLFF.

The chain combines TRBV11-3 with TRBJ2-1; 9 nucleotides match TRBD1. The CDR3 extends over 16 amino acids. J gave up 5 bases and V 4 bases, and 9 bases lay outside the gene matches. Looked up from germline, CDR1 is SGHNT and CDR2 is YENEEA. CDR3 DNA sequence: TGTGCCAGCAGCTCGCCCGGGACAGGGCTCGACAATGAGCAGTTCTTC. Amino acid sequence: CASSSPGTGLDNEQFF.

The chain carries TRBV5-1 and TRBJ1-6; 7 bases match TRBD1. Germline V CDR1 and CDR2: SGHRS, YFSETQ. With V trimmed by 3 bases and J by 0 bases, 9 bases remained unmatched. The CDR3 has 18 residues. The CDR3 sequence is CASSWGTAGGSYNSPLHF. CDR3 in DNA: TGCGCCAGCAGCTGGGGGACAGCCGGCGGCTCCTATAATTCACCCCTCCACTTT. The full variable domain, rest sourced from reference TRBV5-1 and TRBJ1-6, is KAGVTQTPRYLIKTRGQQVTLSCSPISGHRSVSWYQQTPGQGLQFLFEYFSETQRNKGNFPGRFSGRQFSNSRSEMNVSTLELGDSALYLCASSWGTAGGSYNSPLHFGNGTRLTVT.

The genes are TRBV18 and TRBJ1-2, with unresolved D. Germline assignment: CDR1 KGHSH and CDR2 LQKENI. This CDR3 is built from 12 residues. Trimming removed 0 bases at V and 8 bases at J, with 7 bases between. Here the CDR3 DNA reads TGTGCCAGCTCACCACCACTAACCGGCTACACCTTC. This codes for CASSPPLTGYTF.

This chain connects TRBV19 to TRBJ2-3; TRBD1 is a possible D gene (5 bases). The CDR3 covers 15 residues. Germline values: CDR1 LNHDA, CDR2 SQIVND (reference sequence). With 4 bases removed from V and 2 bases from J, the gap between germline ends came to 13 bases. The CDR3 sequence is CASSTDSALTDTQYF. The CDR3 DNA follows: TGTGCCAGTAGTACCGACAGCGCTCTCACAGATACGCAGTATTTT.

As to this clone: This CDR3 is also generated by other DNA sequences in the sample. This chain links TRBV6-5 with TRBJ2-1; 10 bases map to TRBD2. CDR3 length equals 15 residues. Losses at the gene ends were 4 bases for V and 2 bases for J; bases not matched to a gene: 2. Germline loops: CDR1 MNHEY, CDR2 SVGAGI. The CDR3, as DNA: TGTGCCAGCAGTTCAAGCGGGAGGGCCTACAATGAGCAGTTCTTC. It translates to CASSSSGRAYNEQFF.

This chain uses TRBV4-1 with TRBJ1-2; the D is unclear. This CDR3 is 17 amino acids long. V dropped 8 bases and J dropped 2 bases, with 24 bases sitting between them. The V gene's germline CDR1 is MGHRA and CDR2 YSYEKL. In DNA form, the CDR3 reads TGCGCCAGCTCTACTCCTACGGGGTACATAGACAACTATGGCTACACCTTC. Residues: CASSTPTGYIDNYGYTF.

This clone was observed a single time. Mismatch with germline at one junction end may stem from a read error. The chain combines TRBV29-1 with TRBJ2-1; a possible D gene is TRBD2 (5 bases). Germline assignment: CDR1 SQVTM and CDR2 ANQGSEA. This CDR3 spans 11 amino acids. The CDR3 reads CSAEVRAEQFF. The CDR3 DNA is TGCAGCGCTGAAGTGAGGGCTGAGCAGTTCTTC.

This clone appeared a single time. The genes are TRBV6-5 and TRBJ2-7; D is unclear. The V gene lost 4 bases and the J gene lost 3 bases, with 16 bases spanning the gap. Germline V gene data show CDR1 as MNHEY and CDR2 as SVGAGI. This CDR3 comprises 15 residues. The CDR3 is CASSSGDTAGYEQYF. CDR3 DNA: TGTGCCAGCAGTTCAGGCGACACGGCCGGCTACGAGCAGTACTTC.

The chain has TRBV4-3 and TRBJ2-1; 9 positions agree with TRBD2. CDR1 and CDR2 from the germline V gene are LGHNA and YSLEER. There are 15 residues in the CDR3. With 0 bases clipped from V and 7 bases from J, the junction kept 4 bases outside the gene matches. CDR3 sequence (DNA): TGCGCCAGCAGCCAAGACGGGACTAGCTGGAATGAGCAGTTCTTC. Protein product: CASSQDGTSWNEQFF.